This passage covers 10 T cell receptor beta chains from one sample sequenced in a study of prognosis after radiotherapy for stage I lung cancer (TCRdb year 2021). Sequencing took place on an Illumina HiSeq 3000. Two rounds of multiplex PCR on genomic DNA were used to amplify the TCR beta CDR3 region. The first PCR round used primers specific to each TRBV and TRBJ gene, with sequences filed in Chinese patent CN105087789A. TCRdb handled the public reads itself, with Q25 trimming in fastp and clone calling in MiXCR, and kept productive beta chains. A single entry per CDR3 protein holds the most common genes and DNA from its merged rows. The table for this sample lists some 27,000 distinct CDR3 sequences; around 32% of them were counted only once. Around an eighth of the sample belongs to the ten largest clones. The source was PBMCs, collected before or after stereotactic body radiation therapy (not recorded which). The receptors here all came from a donor of 50 years or more with non-small cell lung cancer.

Regarding this clonotype: A read error is likely here: a far larger clone is one base away. The genes are TRBV6-2 or TRBV6-3 and TRBJ1-5; D is unclear. The CDR3 totals 13 residues. Germline CDR1 and CDR2: MNHEY and SVGEGT. The CDR3, as DNA: TGTGCCGGCAGTGTGGACTTGAATCAGCCCCAGCATTTT. This encodes CAGSVDLNQPQHF.

In this sample, this clonotype turned up many times. This chain connects TRBV19 to TRBJ2-7, with D unresolved. This CDR3 has 13 amino acids. Germline CDR1 LNHDA, CDR2 SQIVND (reference sequence). The ends were cut back, 4 bases at V and 5 bases at J, with 12 bases in the middle. The CDR3 DNA reads TGTGCCAGTAGTAACGGACGTATGGACGAGCAGTACTTC. Translation: CASSNGRMDEQYF.

This clonotype appeared many times. CDR3 bases: TGTGCCAGTAGAATCGTGACAGGGACCTCTCCCACCGGGGAGCTGTTTTTT. This sequence encodes CASRIVTGTSPTGELFF. This sequence joins TRBV19 and TRBJ2-2; 7 bases align to TRBD1. Trimming at V came to 6 bases and at J to 4 bases, leaving 14 bases not matched to a gene. The CDR3 spans 17 residues. Looked up from germline, CDR1 is LNHDA and CDR2 is SQIVND (reference sequence).

There are many counts of this clonotype. The chain links TRBV5-4 to TRBJ1-6, with 10 positions matching TRBD1. The germline V gene has CDR1 SGHNT and CDR2 YYREEE (reference sequence). V lost 3 bases, J lost 10 bases, and 7 bases stayed unmatched. The CDR3 runs 15 residues. This CDR3 reads CASSSPRDRGSPLHF. For the CDR3, the DNA is TGTGCCAGCAGCTCACCCCGGGACAGGGGATCACCCCTCCACTTT.

This clonotype has a count of ten or more. This chain uses TRBV7-8 with TRBJ1-5, with D unclear. CDR3 length equals 12 residues. V was trimmed by 1 base and J by 6 bases, leaving 4 bases between them. Per the germline V gene, CDR1 is SGHVS and CDR2 is FQNEAQ. CDR3 sequence reads: CASSLEGQPQHF. DNA of the CDR3: TGTGCCAGCAGCTTAGAGGGTCAGCCCCAGCATTTT.

For this clonotype: Its ends do not fully match the called genes, so a read error is possible. The chain employs TRBV6-2 or TRBV6-3 and TRBJ1-6; no definite D call. CDR3 length equals 15 residues. CDR1 is MNHEY and CDR2 is SVGEGT in the germline V gene. This CDR3 reads CASRDVSSYNSPLNF. The CDR3 nucleotides read TGTGCCAGCAGGGACGTGAGCTCCTATAATTCACCCCTCAACTTT.

The V call is TRBV6-5, the J call TRBJ1-6; D gene unclear. CDR1 and CDR2 from the germline V gene are MNHEY and SVGAGI. Trimming took 4 bases from V and 17 from J, leaving 18 bases between them. This CDR3 contains 13 residues. CDR3 nucleotide sequence: TGTGCCAGCAGTTCCCACTATAATTCACCAGTCCACTTT. This encodes CASSSHYNSPVHF.

This clonotype was seen ten or more times. This sequence joins TRBV7-6 and TRBJ2-2, with 13 bases matching TRBD2. The CDR3 consists of 16 residues. Germline CDR1 SGHVS, CDR2 FNYEAQ. The V gene end was trimmed by 4 bases and the J gene end by 8 bases; junction bases not matched to a gene: 7. CDR3 protein: CASSSGTSGTIGELFF. DNA for the CDR3: TGTGCCAGCAGCTCCGGGACTAGCGGGACCATAGGGGAGCTGTTTTTT. Full variable domain (rest looked up from reference TRBV7-6 and TRBJ2-2): GAGVSQSPRYKVTKRGQDVALRCDPISGHVSLYWYRQALGQGPEFLTYFNYEAQQDKSGLPNDRFSAERPEGSISTLTIQRTEQRDSAMYRCASSSGTSGTIGELFFGEGSRLTVL.

This clonotype was recorded at least ten times. V is TRBV20-1 and J is TRBJ1-6; maybe TRBD1 (6 bases). The V gene lost 5 bases and the J gene lost 9 bases, with 14 bases spanning the gap. The germline V gene has CDR1 DFQATT and CDR2 SNEGSKA (reference sequence). The CDR3 contains 13 residues. The CDR3: CSAQQGTISPLHF. In DNA, the CDR3 is TGCAGTGCTCAACAGGGTACCATTTCACCCCTCCACTTT.

This clonotype was counted at least ten times. A read error is possible here, since a much larger clone lies one base away. CDR3 region: CASSSVMVSGRAIPYEQYF. The DNA for the CDR3 is TGTGCCAGCAGTTCCGTGATGGTTAGCGGGAGGGCCATACCCTACGAGCAGTACTTC. V is TRBV28 and J is TRBJ2-7, with 11 bases matching TRBD2. Germline V gives CDR1 MDHEN, CDR2 SYDVKM. The trim removed 4 bases at V and 2 bases at J, leaving 16 bases unmatched. There are 19 residues in the CDR3. The full variable domain, in which reference TRBV28 and TRBJ2-7 provide the parts outside the CDR3, is DVKVTQSSRYLVKRTGEKVFLECVQDMDHENMFWYRQDPGLGLRLIYFSYDVKMKEKGDIPEGYSVSREKKERFSLILESASTNQTSMYLCASSSVMVSGRAIPYEQYFGPGTRLTVT.